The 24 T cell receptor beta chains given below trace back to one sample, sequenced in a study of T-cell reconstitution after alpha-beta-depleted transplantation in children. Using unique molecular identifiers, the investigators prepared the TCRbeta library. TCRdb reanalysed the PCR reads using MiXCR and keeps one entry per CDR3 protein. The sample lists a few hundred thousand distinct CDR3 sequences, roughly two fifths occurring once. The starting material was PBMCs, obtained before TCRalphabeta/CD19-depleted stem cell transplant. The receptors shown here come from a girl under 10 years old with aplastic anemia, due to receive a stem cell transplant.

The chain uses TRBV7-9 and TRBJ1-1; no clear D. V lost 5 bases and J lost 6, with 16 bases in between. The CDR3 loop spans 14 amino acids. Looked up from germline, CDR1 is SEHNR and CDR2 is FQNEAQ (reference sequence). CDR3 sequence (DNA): TGTGCCAGCAGCCTACCGGCAGTAGGTCCTGAAGCTTTCTTT. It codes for CASSLPAVGPEAFF.

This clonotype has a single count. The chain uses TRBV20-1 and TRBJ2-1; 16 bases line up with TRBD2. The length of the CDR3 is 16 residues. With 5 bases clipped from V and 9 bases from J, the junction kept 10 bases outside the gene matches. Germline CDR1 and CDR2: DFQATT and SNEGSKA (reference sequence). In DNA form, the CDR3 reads TGCAGTGCTTCCACGGGACTAGCGGGAGGGTGGAGTGAGCAGTTCTTC. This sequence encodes CSASTGLAGGWSEQFF.

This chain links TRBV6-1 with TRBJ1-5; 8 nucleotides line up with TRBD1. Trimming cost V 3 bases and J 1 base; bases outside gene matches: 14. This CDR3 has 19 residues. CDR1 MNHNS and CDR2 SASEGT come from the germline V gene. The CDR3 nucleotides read TGTGCCAGCAGTGATCCGGGGCAGGGGGCTAGGGTGAGCAATCAGCCCCAGCATTTT. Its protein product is CASSDPGQGARVSNQPQHF.

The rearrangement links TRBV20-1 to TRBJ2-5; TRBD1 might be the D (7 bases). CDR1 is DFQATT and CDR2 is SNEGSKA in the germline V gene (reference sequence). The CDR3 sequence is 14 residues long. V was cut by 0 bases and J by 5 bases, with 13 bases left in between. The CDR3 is CSARDWRGPETQYF. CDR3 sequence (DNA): TGCAGTGCTAGAGATTGGAGGGGGCCCGAGACCCAGTACTTC.

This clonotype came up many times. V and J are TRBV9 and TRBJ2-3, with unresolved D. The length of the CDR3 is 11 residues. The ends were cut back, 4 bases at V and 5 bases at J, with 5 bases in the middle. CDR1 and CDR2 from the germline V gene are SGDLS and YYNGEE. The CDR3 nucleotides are TGTGCCAGCAGCCTAAAAGATACGCAGTATTTT. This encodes CASSLKDTQYF.

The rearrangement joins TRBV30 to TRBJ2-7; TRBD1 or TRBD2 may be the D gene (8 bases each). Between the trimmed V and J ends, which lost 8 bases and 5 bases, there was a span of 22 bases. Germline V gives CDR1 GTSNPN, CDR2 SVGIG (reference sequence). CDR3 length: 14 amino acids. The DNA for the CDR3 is TGTGCCGCCGACAGGGGCCTGACTAGCGACGAGCAGTACTTC. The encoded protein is CAADRGLTSDEQYF.

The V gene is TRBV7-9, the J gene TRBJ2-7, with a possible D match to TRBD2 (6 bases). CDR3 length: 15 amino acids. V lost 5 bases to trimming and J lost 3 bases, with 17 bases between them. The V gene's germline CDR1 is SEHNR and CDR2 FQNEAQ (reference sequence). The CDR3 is CASSRGGLADYEQYF. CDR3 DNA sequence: TGTGCCAGCAGCCGGGGCGGTTTAGCGGACTACGAGCAGTACTTC. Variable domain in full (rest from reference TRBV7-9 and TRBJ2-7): DTGVSQNPRHKITKRGQNVTFRCDPISEHNRLYWYRQTLGQGPEFLTYFQNEAQLEKSRLLSDRFSAERPKGSFSTLEIQRTEQGDSAMYLCASSRGGLADYEQYFGPGTRLTVT.

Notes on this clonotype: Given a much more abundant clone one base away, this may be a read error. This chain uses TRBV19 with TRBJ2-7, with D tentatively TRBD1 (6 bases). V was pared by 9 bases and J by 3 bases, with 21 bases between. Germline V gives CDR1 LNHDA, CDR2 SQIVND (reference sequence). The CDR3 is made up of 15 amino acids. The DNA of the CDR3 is TGTGCCAGCAACCCGGGCAGGGGCATATACTACGAGCAGTACTTC. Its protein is CASNPGRGIYYEQYF. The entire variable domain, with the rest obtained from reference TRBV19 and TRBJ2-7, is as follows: DGGITQSPKYLFRKEGQNVTLSCEQNLNHDAMYWYRQDPGQGLRLIYYSQIVNDFQKGDIAEGYSVSREKKESFPLTVTSAQKNPTAFYLCASNPGRGIYYEQYFGPGTRLTVT.

CDR3: CASSVAAGGNGYTF. CDR3 in DNA: TGTGCCAGCAGCGTAGCGGCAGGGGGCAATGGCTACACCTTC. The chain combines TRBV9 with TRBJ1-2; 8 nucleotides match TRBD1. V shed 0 bases and J 6 bases; nucleotides not matched to a gene: 4. Germline CDR1 and CDR2: SGDLS and YYNGEE. The CDR3 consists of 14 residues.

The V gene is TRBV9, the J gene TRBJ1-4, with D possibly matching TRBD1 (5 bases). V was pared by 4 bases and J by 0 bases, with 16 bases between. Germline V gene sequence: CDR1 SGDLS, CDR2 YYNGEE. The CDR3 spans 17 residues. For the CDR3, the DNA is TGTGCCAGCAGCCGAGAGGGACGGCCTGCAACTAATGAAAAACTGTTTTTT. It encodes CASSREGRPATNEKLFF.

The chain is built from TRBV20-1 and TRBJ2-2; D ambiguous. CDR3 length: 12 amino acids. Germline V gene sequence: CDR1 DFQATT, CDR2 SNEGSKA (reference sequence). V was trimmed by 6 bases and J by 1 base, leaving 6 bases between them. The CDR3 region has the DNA TGCAGTGCGCCTCAGAACACCGGGGAGCTGTTTTTT. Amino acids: CSAPQNTGELFF.

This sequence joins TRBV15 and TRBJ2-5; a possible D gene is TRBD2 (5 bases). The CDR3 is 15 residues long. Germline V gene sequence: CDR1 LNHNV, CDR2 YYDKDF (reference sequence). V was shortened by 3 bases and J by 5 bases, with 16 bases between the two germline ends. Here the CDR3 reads CATSRQGRGVETQYF. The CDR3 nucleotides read TGTGCCACCAGCAGGCAAGGTCGGGGTGTCGAGACCCAGTACTTC.

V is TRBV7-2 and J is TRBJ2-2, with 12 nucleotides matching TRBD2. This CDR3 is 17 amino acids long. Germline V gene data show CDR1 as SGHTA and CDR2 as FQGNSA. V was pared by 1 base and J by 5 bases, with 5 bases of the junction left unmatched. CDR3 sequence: CASSLGLAGARTGELFF. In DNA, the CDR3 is TGTGCCAGCAGCTTAGGACTAGCGGGAGCCCGAACCGGGGAGCTGTTTTTT.

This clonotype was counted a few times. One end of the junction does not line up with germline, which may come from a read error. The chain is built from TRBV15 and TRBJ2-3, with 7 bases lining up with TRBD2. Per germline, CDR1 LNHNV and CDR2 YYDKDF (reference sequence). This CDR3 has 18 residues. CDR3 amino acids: CATSGESRASGRTDTQYF. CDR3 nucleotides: TGTGCCACCAGCGGAGAGTCGAGGGCTAGCGGACGCACAGATACGCAGTATTTT.

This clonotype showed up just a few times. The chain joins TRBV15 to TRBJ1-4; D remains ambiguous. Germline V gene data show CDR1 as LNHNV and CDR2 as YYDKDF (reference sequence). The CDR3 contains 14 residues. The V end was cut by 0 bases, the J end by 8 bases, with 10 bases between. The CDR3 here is CATSRDFIAEKLFF. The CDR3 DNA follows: TGTGCCACCAGCAGAGATTTTATTGCGGAAAAACTGTTTTTT.

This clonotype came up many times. CDR3 DNA: TGTGCCAGCAGTCTTGCCGACAGGGTAGTTTCCTACGAGCAGTACTTC. Translation gives CASSLADRVVSYEQYF. The chain has TRBV7-9 and TRBJ2-7; 7 nucleotides align to TRBD1. The CDR3 has 16 residues. The germline CDR1 and CDR2 sequences are SEHNR and FQNEAQ (reference sequence). V gave up 6 bases and J gave up 1 base; unmatched junction bases: 12. The complete variable domain, with remaining parts taken from reference TRBV7-9 and TRBJ2-7, reads DTGVSQNPRHKITKRGQNVTFRCDPISEHNRLYWYRQTLGQGPEFLTYFQNEAQLEKSRLLSDRFSAERPKGSFSTLEIQRTEQGDSAMYLCASSLADRVVSYEQYFGPGTRLTVT.

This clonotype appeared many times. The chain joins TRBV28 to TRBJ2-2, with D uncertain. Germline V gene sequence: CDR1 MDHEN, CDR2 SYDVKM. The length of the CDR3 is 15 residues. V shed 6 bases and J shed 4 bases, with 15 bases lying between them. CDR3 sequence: CASSPLDGITGELFF. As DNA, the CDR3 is TGTGCCAGCAGCCCCTTGGACGGAATCACCGGGGAGCTGTTTTTT.

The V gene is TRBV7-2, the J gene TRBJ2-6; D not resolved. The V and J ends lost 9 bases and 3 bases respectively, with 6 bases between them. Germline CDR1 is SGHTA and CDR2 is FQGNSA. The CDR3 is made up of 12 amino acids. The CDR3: CASWGGANVLTF. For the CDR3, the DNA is TGTGCCAGTTGGGGTGGGGCCAACGTCCTGACTTTC. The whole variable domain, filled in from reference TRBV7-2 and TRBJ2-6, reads GAGVSQSPSNKVTEKGKDVELRCDPISGHTALYWYRQSLGQGLEFLIYFQGNSAPDKSGLPSDRFSAERTGGSVSTLTIQRTQQEDSAVYLCASWGGANVLTFGAGSRLTVL.

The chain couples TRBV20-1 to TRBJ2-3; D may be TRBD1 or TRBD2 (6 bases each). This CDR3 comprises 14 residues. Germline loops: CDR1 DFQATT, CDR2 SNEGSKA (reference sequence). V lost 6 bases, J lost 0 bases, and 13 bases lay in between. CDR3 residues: CSAVRGASTDTQYF. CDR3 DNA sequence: TGCAGTGCCGTGAGGGGGGCGAGCACAGATACGCAGTATTTT.

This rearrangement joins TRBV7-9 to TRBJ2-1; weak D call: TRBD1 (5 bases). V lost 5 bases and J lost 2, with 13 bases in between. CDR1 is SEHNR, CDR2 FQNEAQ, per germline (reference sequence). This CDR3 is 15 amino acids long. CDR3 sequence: CASSLAREAYNEQFF. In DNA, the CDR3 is TGTGCCAGCAGCCTCGCCAGGGAAGCCTACAATGAGCAGTTCTTC. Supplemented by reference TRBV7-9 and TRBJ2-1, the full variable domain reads DTGVSQNPRHKITKRGQNVTFRCDPISEHNRLYWYRQTLGQGPEFLTYFQNEAQLEKSRLLSDRFSAERPKGSFSTLEIQRTEQGDSAMYLCASSLAREAYNEQFFGPGTRLTVL.

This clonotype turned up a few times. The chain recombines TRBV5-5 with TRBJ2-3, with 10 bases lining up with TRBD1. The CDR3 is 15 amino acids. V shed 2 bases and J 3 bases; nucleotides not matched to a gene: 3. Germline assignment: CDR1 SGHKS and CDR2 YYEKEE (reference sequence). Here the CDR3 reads CASSFGDRGTDTQYF. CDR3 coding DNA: TGTGCCAGCAGCTTCGGGGACAGGGGAACAGATACGCAGTATTTT.

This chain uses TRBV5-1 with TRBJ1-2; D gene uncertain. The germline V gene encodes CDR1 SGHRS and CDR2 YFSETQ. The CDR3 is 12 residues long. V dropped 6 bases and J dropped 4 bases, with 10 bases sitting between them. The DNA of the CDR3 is TGCGCCAGCATCCGAGACTTCTATGGCTACACCTTC. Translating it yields CASIRDFYGYTF.

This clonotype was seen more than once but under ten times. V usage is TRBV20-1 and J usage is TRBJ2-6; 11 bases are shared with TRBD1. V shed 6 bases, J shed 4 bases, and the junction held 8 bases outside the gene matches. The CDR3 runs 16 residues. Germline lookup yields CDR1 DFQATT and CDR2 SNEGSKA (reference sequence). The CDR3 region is CSAPGTGGRGANVLTF. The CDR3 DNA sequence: TGCAGTGCGCCCGGGACAGGGGGGCGGGGGGCCAACGTCCTGACTTTC.

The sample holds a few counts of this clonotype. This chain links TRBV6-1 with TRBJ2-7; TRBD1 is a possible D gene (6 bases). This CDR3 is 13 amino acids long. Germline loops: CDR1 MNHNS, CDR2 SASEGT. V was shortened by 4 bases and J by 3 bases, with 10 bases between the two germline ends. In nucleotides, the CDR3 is TGTGCCAGCAGTGCCGGACAGCTCTACGAGCAGTACTTC. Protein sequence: CASSAGQLYEQYF.